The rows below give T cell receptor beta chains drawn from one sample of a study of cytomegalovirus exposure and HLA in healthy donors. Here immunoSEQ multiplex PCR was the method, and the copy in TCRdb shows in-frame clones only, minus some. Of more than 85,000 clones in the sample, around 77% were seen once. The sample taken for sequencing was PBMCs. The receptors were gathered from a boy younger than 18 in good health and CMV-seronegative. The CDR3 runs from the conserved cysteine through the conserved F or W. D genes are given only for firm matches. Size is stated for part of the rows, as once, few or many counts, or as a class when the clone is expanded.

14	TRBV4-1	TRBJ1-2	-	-	CASSHLYRDYGYTF	TGCGCCAGCAGCCACCTATACAGGGACTATGGCTACACCTTC
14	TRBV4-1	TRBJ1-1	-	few	CASSLSPGNTEAFF	TGCGCCAGCAGCCTTTCCCCGGGAAACACTGAAGCTTTCTTT
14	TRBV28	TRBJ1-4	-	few	CASTLSDPREKLFF	TGTGCCAGCACACTATCCGATCCCCGTGAAAAACTGTTTTTT
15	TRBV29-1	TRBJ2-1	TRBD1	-	CSVGGQRLSYNEQFF	TGCAGCGTTGGGGGACAGAGGCTCTCCTACAATGAGCAGTTCTTC
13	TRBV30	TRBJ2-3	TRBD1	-	CAWSGGQAGWQYF	TGTGCCTGGAGCGGGGGACAGGCCGGTTGGCAGTATTTT
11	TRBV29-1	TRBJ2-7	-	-	CSVDSGYEQYF	TGCAGCGTTGATTCAGGGTACGAGCAGTACTTC
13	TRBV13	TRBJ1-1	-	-	CASSSNLNTEAFF	TGTGCCAGCAGCTCTAACTTGAACACTGAAGCTTTCTTT
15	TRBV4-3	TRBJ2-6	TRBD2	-	CASSRDYSGANVLTF	TGCGCCAGCAGTCGGGACTACTCTGGGGCCAACGTCCTGACTTTC
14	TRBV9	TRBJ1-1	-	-	CASSVLGGNTEAFF	TGTGCCAGCAGCGTACTGGGAGGGAACACTGAAGCTTTCTTT
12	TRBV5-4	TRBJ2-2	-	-	CASSFVSGELFF	TGTGCCAGCAGCTTCGTGTCCGGGGAGCTGTTTTTT
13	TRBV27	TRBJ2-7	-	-	CASSLGLSYEQYF	TGTGCCAGCAGTTTAGGACTATCCTACGAGCAGTACTTC
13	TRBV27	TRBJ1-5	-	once	CASSFQGNQPQHF	TGTGCCAGCAGTTTCCAGGGTAATCAGCCCCAGCATTTT
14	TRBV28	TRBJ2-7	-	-	CASSQGSNSYEQYF	TGTGCCAGCAGTCAGGGGAGTAACTCCTACGAGCAGTACTTC
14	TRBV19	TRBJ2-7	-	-	CASSIGGLSYEQYF	TGTGCCAGTAGTATAGGAGGGCTCTCCTACGAGCAGTACTTC
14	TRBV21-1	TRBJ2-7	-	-	CASIRGSVAYEQYF	TGTGCCAGCATTAGGGGTTCCGTCGCCTACGAGCAGTACTTC
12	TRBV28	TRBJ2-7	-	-	CAGSLGGYEQYF	TGTGCCGGCAGTTTGGGAGGTTACGAGCAGTACTTC
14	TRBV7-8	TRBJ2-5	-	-	CASSVQPRPETQYF	TGTGCCAGCAGCGTGCAACCCAGGCCGGAGACCCAGTACTTC
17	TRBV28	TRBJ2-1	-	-	CASSPGGGGVPNNEQFF	TGTGCCAGCAGCCCCGGAGGTGGCGGGGTCCCTAACAATGAGCAGTTCTTC
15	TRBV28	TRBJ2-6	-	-	CASRSRVSGANVLTF	TGTGCCAGCAGGAGCAGGGTGTCTGGGGCCAACGTCCTGACTTTC
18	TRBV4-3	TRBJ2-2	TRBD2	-	CASSQGLAGGGYTGELFF	TGCGCCAGCAGCCAAGGGCTAGCGGGAGGAGGGTACACCGGGGAGCTGTTTTTT
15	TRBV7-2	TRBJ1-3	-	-	CASSLSGYSGNTIYF	TGTGCCAGCAGCTTAAGCGGATACTCTGGAAACACCATATATTTT
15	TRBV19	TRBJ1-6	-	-	CASQGLRDSNSPLHF	TGTGCCAGCCAAGGATTGAGGGACTCGAATTCACCCCTCCACTTT
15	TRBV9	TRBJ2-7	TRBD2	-	CASSSKGTSRREQYF	TGTGCCAGCAGCTCTAAAGGGACTAGCAGGCGCGAGCAGTACTTC
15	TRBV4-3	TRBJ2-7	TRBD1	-	CASSQDWTGGWEQYF	TGCGCCAGCAGCCAAGATTGGACAGGGGGCTGGGAGCAGTACTTC
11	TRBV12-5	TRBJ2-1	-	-	CASGSTTEQFF	TGTGCTAGTGGTTCCACTACCGAGCAGTTCTTC
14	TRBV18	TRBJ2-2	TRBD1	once	CASSPDRVAGELFF	TGTGCCAGCTCTCCTGACAGGGTCGCCGGGGAGCTGTTTTTT
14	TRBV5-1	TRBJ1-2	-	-	CASRTTGFDYGYTF	TGCGCCAGCAGAACCACAGGGTTCGACTATGGCTACACCTTC
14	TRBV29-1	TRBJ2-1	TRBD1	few	CSVEAIGQGNEQFF	TGCAGCGTTGAAGCCATTGGACAGGGCAATGAGCAGTTCTTC